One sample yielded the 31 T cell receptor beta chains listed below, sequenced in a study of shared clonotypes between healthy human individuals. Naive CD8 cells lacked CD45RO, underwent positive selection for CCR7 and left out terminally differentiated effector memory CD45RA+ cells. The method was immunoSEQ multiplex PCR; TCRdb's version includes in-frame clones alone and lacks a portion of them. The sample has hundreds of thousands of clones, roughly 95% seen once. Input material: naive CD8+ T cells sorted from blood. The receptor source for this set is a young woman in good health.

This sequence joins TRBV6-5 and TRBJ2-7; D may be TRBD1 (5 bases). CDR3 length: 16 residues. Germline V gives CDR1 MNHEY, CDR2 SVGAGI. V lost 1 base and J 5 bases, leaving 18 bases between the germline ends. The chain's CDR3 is CASSYYPTPGWDEQYF. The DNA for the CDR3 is TGTGCCAGCAGTTACTACCCAACCCCAGGGTGGGACGAGCAGTACTTC.

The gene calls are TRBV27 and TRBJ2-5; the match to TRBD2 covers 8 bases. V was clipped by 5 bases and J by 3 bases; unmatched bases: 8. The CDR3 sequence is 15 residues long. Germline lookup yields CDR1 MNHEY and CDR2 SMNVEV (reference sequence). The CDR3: CASSPHLSGEETQYF. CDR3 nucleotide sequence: TGTGCCAGCAGTCCACACCTTAGCGGGGAAGAGACCCAGTACTTC.

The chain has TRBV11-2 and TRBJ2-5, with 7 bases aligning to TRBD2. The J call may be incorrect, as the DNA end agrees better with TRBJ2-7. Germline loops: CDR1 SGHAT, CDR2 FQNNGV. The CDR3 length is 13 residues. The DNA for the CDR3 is TGTGCCAGCAGCTTAGACGGGGGGTACGAGCAGTACTTC. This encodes CASSLDGGYEQYF.

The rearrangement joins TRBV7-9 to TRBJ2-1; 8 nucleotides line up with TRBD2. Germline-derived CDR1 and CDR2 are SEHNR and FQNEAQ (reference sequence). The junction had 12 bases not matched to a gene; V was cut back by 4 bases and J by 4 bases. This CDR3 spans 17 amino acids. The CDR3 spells CASSSRAGENHYNEQFF. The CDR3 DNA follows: TGTGCCAGCAGCTCCCGAGCGGGAGAGAATCATTACAATGAGCAGTTCTTC.

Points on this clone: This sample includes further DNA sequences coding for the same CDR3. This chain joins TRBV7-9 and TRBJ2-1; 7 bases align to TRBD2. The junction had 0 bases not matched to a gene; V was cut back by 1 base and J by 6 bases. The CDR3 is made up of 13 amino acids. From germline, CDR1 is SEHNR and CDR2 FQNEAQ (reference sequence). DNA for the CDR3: TGTGCCAGCAGCTTAGGCGGGGGCAATGAGCAGTTCTTC. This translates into CASSLGGGNEQFF. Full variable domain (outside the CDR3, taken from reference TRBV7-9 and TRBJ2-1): DTGVSQNPRHKITKRGQNVTFRCDPISEHNRLYWYRQTLGQGPEFLTYFQNEAQLEKSRLLSDRFSAERPKGSFSTLEIQRTEQGDSAMYLCASSLGGGNEQFFGPGTRLTVL.

The CDR3 sequence is CASSPGISNQPQHF. DNA for the CDR3: TGTGCCAGCAGCCCAGGCATTAGCAATCAGCCCCAGCATTTT. The J gene is TRBJ1-5, the V gene TRBV5-6; the D is unclear. The germline gives CDR1 SGHDT, CDR2 YYEEEE. Trimming pared 4 bases from V and 0 bases from J, leaving 8 bases between. The CDR3 covers 14 residues.

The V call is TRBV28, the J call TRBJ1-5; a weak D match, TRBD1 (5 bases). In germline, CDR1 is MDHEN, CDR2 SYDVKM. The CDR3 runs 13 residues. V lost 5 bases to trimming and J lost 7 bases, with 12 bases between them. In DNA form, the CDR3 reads TGTGCCAGCAGTCCAGGGATAAGACAGCCCCAGCATTTT. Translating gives CASSPGIRQPQHF.

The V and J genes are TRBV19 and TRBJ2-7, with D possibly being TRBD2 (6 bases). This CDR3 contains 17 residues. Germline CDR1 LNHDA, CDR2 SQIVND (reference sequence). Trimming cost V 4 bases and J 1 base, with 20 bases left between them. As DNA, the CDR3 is TGTGCCAGTAGTACCCGACTGGGCGGGATTACTTCCTACGAGCAGTACTTC. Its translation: CASSTRLGGITSYEQYF.

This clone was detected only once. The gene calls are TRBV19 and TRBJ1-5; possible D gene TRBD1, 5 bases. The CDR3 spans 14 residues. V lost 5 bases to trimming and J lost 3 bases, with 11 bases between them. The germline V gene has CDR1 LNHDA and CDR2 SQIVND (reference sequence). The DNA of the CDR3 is TGTGCCAGTAGTTTCCGGGACCACAATCAGCCCCAGCATTTT. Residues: CASSFRDHNQPQHF.

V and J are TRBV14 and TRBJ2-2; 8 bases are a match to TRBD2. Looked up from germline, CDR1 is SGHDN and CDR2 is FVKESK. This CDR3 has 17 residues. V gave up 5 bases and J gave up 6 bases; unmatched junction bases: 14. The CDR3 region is CASSVGRAPLVSGELFF. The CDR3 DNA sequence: TGTGCCAGCAGCGTCGGGAGGGCCCCTCTCGTGTCCGGGGAGCTGTTTTTT.

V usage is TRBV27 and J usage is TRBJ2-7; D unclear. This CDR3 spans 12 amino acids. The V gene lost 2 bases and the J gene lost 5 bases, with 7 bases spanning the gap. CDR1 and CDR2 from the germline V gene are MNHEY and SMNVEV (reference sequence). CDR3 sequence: CASSLGGDEQYF. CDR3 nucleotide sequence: TGTGCCAGCAGTTTAGGTGGAGACGAGCAGTACTTC.

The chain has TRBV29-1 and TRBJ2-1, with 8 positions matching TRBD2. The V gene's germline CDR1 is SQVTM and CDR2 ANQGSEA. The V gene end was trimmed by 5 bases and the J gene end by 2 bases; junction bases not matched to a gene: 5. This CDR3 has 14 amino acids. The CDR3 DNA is TGCAGCGTTACGGGACTAGGGACCTACAATGAGCAGTTCTTC. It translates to CSVTGLGTYNEQFF.

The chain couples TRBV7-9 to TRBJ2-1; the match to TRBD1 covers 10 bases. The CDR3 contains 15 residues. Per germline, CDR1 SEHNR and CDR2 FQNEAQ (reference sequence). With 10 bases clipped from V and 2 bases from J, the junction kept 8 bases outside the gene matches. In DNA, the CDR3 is TGTGCCATCGGACAGGGGGGTAAGGCCTACAATGAGCAGTTCTTC. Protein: CAIGQGGKAYNEQFF.

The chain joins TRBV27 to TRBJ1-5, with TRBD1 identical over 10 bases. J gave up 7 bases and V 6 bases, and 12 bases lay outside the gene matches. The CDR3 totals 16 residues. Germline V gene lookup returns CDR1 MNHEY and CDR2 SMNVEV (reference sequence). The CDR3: CASSIIGGTGEQPQHF. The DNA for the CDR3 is TGTGCCAGCAGCATTATAGGGGGGACAGGGGAACAGCCCCAGCATTTT.

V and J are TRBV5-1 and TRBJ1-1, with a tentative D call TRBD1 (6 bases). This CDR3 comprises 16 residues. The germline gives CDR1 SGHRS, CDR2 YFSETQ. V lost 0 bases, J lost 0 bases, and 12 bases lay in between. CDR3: CASSLEVGGLNTEAFF. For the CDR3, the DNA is TGCGCCAGCAGCTTGGAAGTAGGGGGGTTGAACACTGAAGCTTTCTTT.

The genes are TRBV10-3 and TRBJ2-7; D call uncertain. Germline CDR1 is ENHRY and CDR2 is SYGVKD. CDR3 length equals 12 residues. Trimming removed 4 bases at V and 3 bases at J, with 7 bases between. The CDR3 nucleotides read TGTGCCATCAGTGGCCTCGGCTACGAGCAGTACTTC. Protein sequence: CAISGLGYEQYF.

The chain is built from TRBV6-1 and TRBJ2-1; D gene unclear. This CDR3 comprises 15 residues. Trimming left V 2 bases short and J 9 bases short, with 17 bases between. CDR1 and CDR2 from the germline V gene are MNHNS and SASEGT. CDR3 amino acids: CASSESPSAKGEQFF. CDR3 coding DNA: TGTGCCAGCAGTGAATCTCCAAGCGCCAAAGGTGAGCAGTTCTTC.

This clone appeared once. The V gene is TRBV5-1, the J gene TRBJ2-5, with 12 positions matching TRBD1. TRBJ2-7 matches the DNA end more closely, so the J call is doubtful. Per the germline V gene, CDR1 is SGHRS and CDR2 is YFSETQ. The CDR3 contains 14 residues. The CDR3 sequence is CASSSGQGAYEQYF. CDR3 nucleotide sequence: TGCGCCAGCAGCTCGGGACAGGGGGCTTACGAGCAGTACTTC.

CDR3 sequence: CASSEGLRGYEQYF. The CDR3 bases are TGTGCCAGTAGTGAAGGACTGAGGGGTTACGAGCAGTACTTC. The chain joins TRBV19 to TRBJ2-7; D might be TRBD1 or TRBD2, each matching 5 bases. Looked up from germline, CDR1 is LNHDA and CDR2 is SQIVND (reference sequence). The V end lost 5 bases, the J end lost 4 bases, and 15 bases lay between the germline ends. This CDR3 is 14 amino acids long.

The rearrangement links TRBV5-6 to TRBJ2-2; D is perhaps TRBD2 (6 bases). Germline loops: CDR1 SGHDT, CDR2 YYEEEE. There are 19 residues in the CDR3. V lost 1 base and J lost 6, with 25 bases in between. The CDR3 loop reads CASSLTGPSDGARAGELFF. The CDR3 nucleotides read TGTGCCAGCAGCTTGACTGGTCCTAGCGACGGGGCGAGGGCCGGGGAGCTGTTTTTT.

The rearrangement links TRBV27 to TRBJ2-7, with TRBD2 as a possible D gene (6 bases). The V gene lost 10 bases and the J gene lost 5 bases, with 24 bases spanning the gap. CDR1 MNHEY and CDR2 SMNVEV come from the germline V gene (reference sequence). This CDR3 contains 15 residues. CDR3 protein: CATGFAGTLRHEQYF. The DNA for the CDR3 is TGTGCCACGGGATTTGCCGGGACTCTTCGCCACGAGCAGTACTTC.

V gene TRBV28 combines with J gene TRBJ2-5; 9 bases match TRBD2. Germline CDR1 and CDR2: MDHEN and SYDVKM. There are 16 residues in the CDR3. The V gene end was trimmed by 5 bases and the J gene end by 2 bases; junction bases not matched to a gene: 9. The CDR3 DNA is TGTGCCAGCAGTACCCGGCTAGCGGGAAAACAAGAGACCCAGTACTTC. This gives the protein CASSTRLAGKQETQYF.

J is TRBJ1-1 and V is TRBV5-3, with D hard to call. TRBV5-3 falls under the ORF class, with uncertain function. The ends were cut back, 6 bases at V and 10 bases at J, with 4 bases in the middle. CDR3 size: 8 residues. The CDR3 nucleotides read TGTGCCAGAAAGCGAGCTTTCTTT. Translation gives CARKRAFF.

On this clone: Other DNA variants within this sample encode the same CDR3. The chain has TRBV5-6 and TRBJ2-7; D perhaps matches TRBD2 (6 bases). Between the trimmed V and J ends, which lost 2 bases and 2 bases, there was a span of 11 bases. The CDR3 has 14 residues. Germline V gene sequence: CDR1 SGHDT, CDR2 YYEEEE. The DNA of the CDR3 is TGTGCCAGCAGCTTAATGGGAGGTCCCTACGAGCAGTACTTC. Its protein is CASSLMGGPYEQYF. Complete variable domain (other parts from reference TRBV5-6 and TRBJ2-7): DAGVTQSPTHLIKTRGQQVTLRCSPKSGHDTVSWYQQALGQGPQFIFQYYEEEERQRGNFPDRFSGHQFPNYSSELNVNALLLGDSALYLCASSLMGGPYEQYFGPGTRLTVT.

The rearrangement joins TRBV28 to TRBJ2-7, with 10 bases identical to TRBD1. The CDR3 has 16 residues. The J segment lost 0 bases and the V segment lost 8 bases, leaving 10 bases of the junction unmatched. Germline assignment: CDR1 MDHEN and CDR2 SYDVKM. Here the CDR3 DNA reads TGTGCCAGCGGGGACAGGGGCAGCGGGGCCTCCTACGAGCAGTACTTC. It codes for CASGDRGSGASYEQYF.

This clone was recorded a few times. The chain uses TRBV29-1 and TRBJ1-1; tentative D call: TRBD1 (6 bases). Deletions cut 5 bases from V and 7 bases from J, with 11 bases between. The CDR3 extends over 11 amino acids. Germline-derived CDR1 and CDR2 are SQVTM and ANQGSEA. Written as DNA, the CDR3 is TGCAGCGTTCCAGGGGTGGGTGAAGCTTTCTTT. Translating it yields CSVPGVGEAFF.

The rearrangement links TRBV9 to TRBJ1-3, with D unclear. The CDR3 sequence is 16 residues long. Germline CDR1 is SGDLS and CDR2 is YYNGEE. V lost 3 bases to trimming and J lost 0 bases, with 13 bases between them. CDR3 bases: TGTGCCAGCAGCGGAACCCTCCGGGGCTCTGGAAACACCATATATTTT. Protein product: CASSGTLRGSGNTIYF.

The CDR3 sequence: CASSRGTGSEQYF. CDR3 coding DNA: TGCGCCAGCAGCCGTGGGACAGGGAGTGAGCAGTACTTC. The chain is built from TRBV4-1 and TRBJ2-7, with TRBD1 matching over 9 bases. Unmatched junction bases numbered 5, after V lost 4 bases and J lost 7 bases. Germline CDR1 reads MGHRA; CDR2 reads YSYEKL. The CDR3 length is 13 residues.

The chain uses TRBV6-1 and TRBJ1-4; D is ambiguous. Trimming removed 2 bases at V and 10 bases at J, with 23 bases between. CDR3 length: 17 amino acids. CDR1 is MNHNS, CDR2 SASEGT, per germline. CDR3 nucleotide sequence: TGTGCCAGCAGTGAATGGGCTCACGGAGAAGGTGAGGGAAAACTGTTTTTT. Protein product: CASSEWAHGEGEGKLFF.

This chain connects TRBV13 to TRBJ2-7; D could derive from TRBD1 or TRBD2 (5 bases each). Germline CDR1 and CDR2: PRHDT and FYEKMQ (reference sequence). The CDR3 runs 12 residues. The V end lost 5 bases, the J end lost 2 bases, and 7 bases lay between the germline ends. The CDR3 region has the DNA TGTGCCAGCAGCGGGACGGCCTACGAGCAGTACTTC. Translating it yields CASSGTAYEQYF.

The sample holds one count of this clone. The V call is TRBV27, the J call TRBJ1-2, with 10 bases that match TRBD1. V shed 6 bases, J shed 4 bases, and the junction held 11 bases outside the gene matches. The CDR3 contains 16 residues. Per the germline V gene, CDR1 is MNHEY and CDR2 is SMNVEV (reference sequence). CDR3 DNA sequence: TGTGCCAGCAGAGGGACAGGGGAAGAAGAACCCTATGGCTACACCTTC. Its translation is CASRGTGEEEPYGYTF.